One sample yielded the 29 T cell receptor beta chains listed below, sequenced in a study of T cells in Graves' hyperthyroidism and ophthalmopathy. TCR beta CDR3 regions were amplified from RNA transcripts. First-round RT-PCR of the TCR CDR3 relied on the HTBI primer set. MiXCR, applied by TCRdb to the multiplex PCR reads, yields one record per CDR3 protein. The repertoire holds some 720,000 distinct CDR3 sequences, about a sixth seen once, with 8.4% in the top ten. The source material was blood. All receptors derive from a man in his late teens or twenties with Graves' hyperthyroidism.

This clonotype has at least ten counts. The chain is built from TRBV29-1 and TRBJ2-3; no firm D call. Germline CDR1 is SQVTM and CDR2 is ANQGSEA. CDR3 length: 14 amino acids. Trimming cost V 5 bases and J 1 base, with 13 bases left between them. CDR3 sequence: CSVQVSMGTDTQYF. The DNA of the CDR3 is TGCAGCGTTCAAGTTAGTATGGGCACAGATACGCAGTATTTT.

Only a few counts were recorded for this clonotype. The CDR3 sequence is CASSTREAPYEQYF. For the CDR3, the DNA is TGTGCCAGCAGCACCCGGGAGGCCCCCTACGAGCAGTACTTC. The V gene is TRBV11-3, the J gene TRBJ2-7; 7 nucleotides agree with TRBD2. Trimming at V came to 5 bases and at J to 2 bases, leaving 6 bases not matched to a gene. There are 14 residues in the CDR3. CDR1 and CDR2 from the germline V gene are SGHNT and YENEEA. The complete variable domain, with remaining parts taken from reference TRBV11-3 and TRBJ2-7, reads EAGVVQSPRYKIIEKKQPVAFWCNPISGHNTLYWYLQNLGQGPELLIRYENEEAVDDSQLPKDRFSAERLKGVDSTLKIQPAELGDSAVYLCASSTREAPYEQYFGPGTRLTVT.

Only a few counts were recorded for this clonotype. The chain links TRBV6-1 to TRBJ2-1; D ambiguous. Per the germline V gene, CDR1 is MNHNS and CDR2 is SASEGT. CDR3 length: 13 amino acids. Trimming stripped 1 base from V and 4 bases from J, with 5 bases between. The CDR3 DNA reads TGTGCCAGCAGTGAAGGTCTTTACAATGAGCAGTTCTTC. Amino acid sequence: CASSEGLYNEQFF.

This clonotype was picked up a small number of times. The chain combines TRBV30 with TRBJ1-5; D gene uncertain. Germline CDR1 is GTSNPN and CDR2 is SVGIG (reference sequence). V was pared by 1 base and J by 4 bases, with 8 bases between. The CDR3 is 13 residues long. In DNA form, the CDR3 reads TGTGCCTGGAGTGCCCGGGAGAATCAGCCCCAGCATTTT. Translated, it gives CAWSARENQPQHF. The full variable domain, rest sourced from reference TRBV30 and TRBJ1-5, is SQTIHQWPATLVQPVGSPLSLECTVEGTSNPNLYWYRQAAGRGLQLLFYSVGIGQISSEVPQNLSASRPQDRQFILSSKKLLLSDSGFYLCAWSARENQPQHFGDGTRLSIL.

This clonotype appeared a few times. The CDR3 loop reads CASAGTSFREQFF. CDR3 sequence (DNA): TGTGCCAGCGCCGGGACTAGCTTCCGTGAGCAGTTCTTC. The V call is TRBV28, the J call TRBJ2-1; 9 bases map to TRBD2. Per the germline V gene, CDR1 is MDHEN and CDR2 is SYDVKM. V lost 8 bases to trimming and J lost 9 bases; unmatched junction nucleotides: 8. This CDR3 has 13 residues.

This clonotype has ten or more counts. This chain links TRBV2 with TRBJ1-5; D gene uncertain. CDR1 is SNHLY, CDR2 FYNNEI, per germline. The CDR3 sequence is 14 residues long. Trimming pared 0 bases from V and 7 bases from J, leaving 10 bases between. CDR3 DNA: TGTGCCAGCAGTGAAGCGCTTCCGGGGCAGCCCCAGCATTTT. It codes for CASSEALPGQPQHF. Complete variable domain (other parts from reference TRBV2 and TRBJ1-5): EPEVTQTPSHQVTQMGQEVILRCVPISNHLYFYWYRQILGQKVEFLVSFYNNEISEKSEIFDDQFSVERPDGSNFTLKIRSTKLEDSAMYFCASSEALPGQPQHFGDGTRLSIL.

The CDR3 reads CASSSPLTSGRGDTQYF. CDR3 DNA: TGTGCCAGCAGTTCGCCCCTGACTAGCGGGAGAGGAGATACGCAGTATTTT. The rearrangement joins TRBV28 to TRBJ2-3; 12 positions match TRBD2. The CDR3 contains 17 residues. CDR1 MDHEN and CDR2 SYDVKM come from the germline V gene. The trim removed 4 bases at V and 5 bases at J, leaving 10 bases unmatched. The full variable domain, rest sourced from reference TRBV28 and TRBJ2-3, is DVKVTQSSRYLVKRTGEKVFLECVQDMDHENMFWYRQDPGLGLRLIYFSYDVKMKEKGDIPEGYSVSREKKERFSLILESASTNQTSMYLCASSSPLTSGRGDTQYFGPGTRLTVL.

This sequence joins TRBV2 and TRBJ2-2; 7 bases align to TRBD2. With 5 bases clipped from V and 7 bases from J, the junction kept 13 bases outside the gene matches. This CDR3 is built from 16 residues. Per germline, CDR1 SNHLY and CDR2 FYNNEI. In nucleotides, the CDR3 is TGTGCCAGCAGTATTTCCGGGACTACGCGGGGCGGGGAGCTGTTTTTT. Its translation is CASSISGTTRGGELFF. Looking up the rest from reference TRBV2 and TRBJ2-2 gives the full variable domain: EPEVTQTPSHQVTQMGQEVILRCVPISNHLYFYWYRQILGQKVEFLVSFYNNEISEKSEIFDDQFSVERPDGSNFTLKIRSTKLEDSAMYFCASSISGTTRGGELFFGEGSRLTVL.

This clonotype came up many times. The CDR3 spells CASRSGTEAFF. The DNA of the CDR3 is TGTGCCAGCCGATCCGGAACTGAAGCTTTCTTT. The chain recombines TRBV2 with TRBJ1-1; no clear D. V lost 8 bases and J lost 5, with 9 bases in between. Germline values: CDR1 SNHLY, CDR2 FYNNEI. This CDR3 contains 11 residues. Variable domain in full (rest from reference TRBV2 and TRBJ1-1): EPEVTQTPSHQVTQMGQEVILRCVPISNHLYFYWYRQILGQKVEFLVSFYNNEISEKSEIFDDQFSVERPDGSNFTLKIRSTKLEDSAMYFCASRSGTEAFFGQGTRLTVV.

This clonotype occurred many times. This chain joins TRBV28 and TRBJ2-7, with 10 bases matching TRBD2. Trimming took 7 bases from V and 2 from J; bases not matched to a gene: 5. The germline CDR1 and CDR2 sequences are MDHEN and SYDVKM. This CDR3 is built from 14 residues. The CDR3 spells CASTESGRAYEQYF. CDR3 sequence (DNA): TGTGCCAGCACCGAAAGCGGGAGGGCCTACGAGCAGTACTTC.

V is TRBV2 and J is TRBJ2-7, with 9 nucleotides matching TRBD2. V dropped 1 base and J dropped 1; count of bases not matched to a gene: 5. This CDR3 region has 16 residues. CDR1 is SNHLY and CDR2 is FYNNEI in the germline V gene. The CDR3, as DNA: TGTGCCAGCAGTGAAGGGTCCCTAGCGGGGTCCTACGAGCAGTACTTC. Its protein is CASSEGSLAGSYEQYF.

This sequence joins TRBV4-1 and TRBJ2-7; tentatively, D is TRBD2 (6 bases). Germline assignment: CDR1 MGHRA and CDR2 YSYEKL. Trimming removed 0 bases at V and 3 bases at J, with 18 bases between. CDR3 length equals 17 residues. The DNA of the CDR3 is TGCGCCAGCAGCCAAGATATTCCCGGGACTTTTAACTACGAGCAGTACTTC. It codes for CASSQDIPGTFNYEQYF.

The chain uses TRBV30 and TRBJ1-5; no clear D. The CDR3 contains 13 residues. Germline V gene lookup returns CDR1 GTSNPN and CDR2 SVGIG (reference sequence). Trimming took 0 bases from V and 7 from J, leaving 10 bases between them. Written as DNA, the CDR3 is TGTGCCTGGAGTGTGCCAGGTAGGCAGCCCCAGCATTTT. It specifies CAWSVPGRQPQHF.

The gene calls are TRBV20-1 and TRBJ2-7; the match to TRBD1 covers 7 bases. There are 13 residues in the CDR3. Germline CDR1 DFQATT, CDR2 SNEGSKA (reference sequence). The junction had 6 bases not matched to a gene; V was cut back by 6 bases and J by 1 base. The CDR3 DNA reads TGCAGTGCCTCGGGGACAGCATCCTACGAGCAGTACTTC. It translates to CSASGTASYEQYF.

There are many counts of this clonotype. CDR3: CASSPIESPGLAGGIGDTGELFF. In DNA form, the CDR3 reads TGTGCCAGCAGTCCCATCGAGTCTCCGGGACTAGCGGGAGGGATCGGAGACACCGGGGAGCTGTTTTTT. The chain combines TRBV28 with TRBJ2-2; 16 bases fit TRBD2. The V gene end was trimmed by 5 bases and the J gene end by 3 bases; junction bases not matched to a gene: 21. Germline lookup yields CDR1 MDHEN and CDR2 SYDVKM. The CDR3 loop spans 23 amino acids.

This clonotype was seen more than once but under ten times. V usage is TRBV13 and J usage is TRBJ2-3; TRBD1 matches 8 bases. This CDR3 has 16 amino acids. CDR1 PRHDT and CDR2 FYEKMQ come from the germline V gene (reference sequence). Trimming removed 4 bases from V and 2 bases from J; junction bases left unmatched: 8. As DNA, the CDR3 is TGTGCCAGCAGCTGGCAGGGGGCGCCTCCCACAGATACGCAGTATTTT. Residues: CASSWQGAPPTDTQYF. Full variable domain (outside the CDR3, taken from reference TRBV13 and TRBJ2-3): AAGVIQSPRHLIKEKRETATLKCYPIPRHDTVYWYQQGPGQDPQFLISFYEKMQSDKGSIPDRFSAQQFSDYHSELNMSSLELGDSALYFCASSWQGAPPTDTQYFGPGTRLTVL.

The V and J genes are TRBV15 and TRBJ1-5; D call uncertain. The germline CDR1 and CDR2 sequences are LNHNV and YYDKDF (reference sequence). V shed 5 bases and J shed 0 bases, with 11 bases lying between them. The CDR3 is 15 amino acids. This chain's CDR3 is CATSDDTVSNQPQHF. DNA for the CDR3: TGTGCCACCAGCGACGACACGGTTAGCAATCAGCCCCAGCATTTT.

This clonotype was seen many times. This sequence joins TRBV15 and TRBJ1-2; D remains ambiguous. Germline CDR1 and CDR2: LNHNV and YYDKDF (reference sequence). The V end lost 8 bases, the J end lost 8 bases, and 18 bases lay between the germline ends. This CDR3 spans 13 amino acids. DNA of the CDR3: TGTGCCACCGGGGTCGAACTCTGGCGCGGCTACACCTTC. Amino acids: CATGVELWRGYTF.

The sample holds many counts of this clonotype. The V call is TRBV12-3 or TRBV12-4, the J call TRBJ2-7; 8 positions agree with TRBD2. The ends lost 4 bases at V and 2 bases at J; junction bases unmatched: 7. CDR3 length: 15 amino acids. CDR3 coding DNA: TGTGCCAGCAGTTCTCCCCAGCGGGGGACCTACGAGCAGTACTTC. The encoded protein is CASSSPQRGTYEQYF.

This clonotype was seen ten or more times. The rearrangement links TRBV28 to TRBJ2-3, with D maybe TRBD2 (5 bases). Germline values: CDR1 MDHEN, CDR2 SYDVKM. The CDR3 totals 12 residues. The V and J ends lost 6 bases and 5 bases respectively, with 9 bases between them. CDR3 loop: CASRDFGDTQYF. In DNA, the CDR3 is TGTGCCAGCAGGGACTTTGGAGATACGCAGTATTTT.

V is TRBV19 and J is TRBJ1-1; D ambiguous. The ends were cut back, 0 bases at V and 4 bases at J, with 9 bases in the middle. Germline-derived CDR1 and CDR2 are LNHDA and SQIVND (reference sequence). The CDR3 totals 14 residues. CDR3 amino acids: CASSIDNWSTEAFF. The CDR3 nucleotides are TGTGCCAGTAGTATAGATAACTGGAGCACTGAAGCTTTCTTT. Combining the CDR3 with reference TRBV19 and TRBJ1-1 gives the whole variable domain DGGITQSPKYLFRKEGQNVTLSCEQNLNHDAMYWYRQDPGQGLRLIYYSQIVNDFQKGDIAEGYSVSREKKESFPLTVTSAQKNPTAFYLCASSIDNWSTEAFFGQGTRLTVV.

Here the CDR3 reads CASSIIWLAGAGELFF. The CDR3 coding sequence is TGTGCCAGTAGTATAATTTGGCTAGCGGGAGCCGGGGAGCTGTTTTTT. The rearrangement links TRBV19 to TRBJ2-2; TRBD2 aligns across 10 bases. Looked up from germline, CDR1 is LNHDA and CDR2 is SQIVND (reference sequence). The CDR3 has 16 residues. J was trimmed by 6 bases and V by 2 bases; bases with no gene match: 6.

This clonotype showed up just a few times. V is TRBV9 and J is TRBJ2-3, with D maybe TRBD2 (5 bases). V shed 2 bases and J shed 4 bases, with 8 bases lying between them. The CDR3 loop spans 13 amino acids. CDR1 and CDR2 from the germline V gene are SGDLS and YYNGEE. The CDR3 protein is CASSVERADTQYF. The CDR3 region has the DNA TGTGCCAGCAGCGTGGAGAGGGCAGATACGCAGTATTTT.

V gene TRBV4-3 combines with J gene TRBJ2-7, with D perhaps matching TRBD1 (5 bases). Trimming pared 0 bases from V and 7 bases from J, leaving 16 bases between. Germline V gene lookup returns CDR1 LGHNA and CDR2 YSLEER. The CDR3 is 15 residues long. CDR3 region: CASSQDMGQAWEQYF. DNA for the CDR3: TGCGCCAGCAGCCAAGACATGGGGCAGGCGTGGGAGCAGTACTTC.

The V and J genes are TRBV5-6 and TRBJ2-1; 8 bases match TRBD1. Trimming removed 4 bases from V and 1 base from J; junction bases left unmatched: 10. Germline CDR1 and CDR2: SGHDT and YYEEEE. This CDR3 is built from 17 residues. This CDR3 reads CASSQPGQGGSYNEQFF. The CDR3 DNA is TGTGCCAGCAGCCAGCCAGGACAGGGAGGTTCCTACAATGAGCAGTTCTTC.

The rearrangement joins TRBV28 to TRBJ1-1, with D tentatively TRBD1 (5 bases). This CDR3 contains 13 residues. Germline CDR1 reads MDHEN; CDR2 reads SYDVKM. V was cut by 8 bases and J by 4 bases, with 14 bases left in between. The DNA of the CDR3 is TGTGCCAGCTTAGCAGGGAGGAGCACTGAAGCTTTCTTT. Amino acids: CASLAGRSTEAFF.

This clonotype has more than one count but fewer than ten. The chain couples TRBV6-2 or TRBV6-3 to TRBJ1-4, with D uncertain. The germline gives CDR1 MNHEY, CDR2 SVGEGT. The CDR3 runs 17 residues. V lost 2 bases and J lost 0, with 13 bases in between. CDR3 in DNA: TGTGCCAGCAGTTACGGGCCGATACTAACAACTAATGAAAAACTGTTTTTT. Residues: CASSYGPILTTNEKLFF.

The genes are TRBV29-1 and TRBJ2-7; no firm D call. Per germline, CDR1 SQVTM and CDR2 ANQGSEA. Trimming cost V 4 bases and J 5 bases, with 12 bases left between them. This CDR3 is 12 amino acids long. The CDR3 DNA is TGCAGCGTTGGTCATAGAACCCACGAGCAGTACTTC. Encoded protein: CSVGHRTHEQYF.

The table lists this clonotype with a few counts. The V and J genes are TRBV7-2 and TRBJ2-1; 7 bases line up with TRBD2. The CDR3 extends over 14 amino acids. Germline CDR1 and CDR2: SGHTA and FQGNSA. V trimming: 4 bases; J trimming: 9 bases; junction bases outside the gene matches: 9. The CDR3 reads CASSSHRLAAEQFF. CDR3 bases: TGTGCCAGCAGCTCCCACCGACTAGCCGCTGAGCAGTTCTTC.